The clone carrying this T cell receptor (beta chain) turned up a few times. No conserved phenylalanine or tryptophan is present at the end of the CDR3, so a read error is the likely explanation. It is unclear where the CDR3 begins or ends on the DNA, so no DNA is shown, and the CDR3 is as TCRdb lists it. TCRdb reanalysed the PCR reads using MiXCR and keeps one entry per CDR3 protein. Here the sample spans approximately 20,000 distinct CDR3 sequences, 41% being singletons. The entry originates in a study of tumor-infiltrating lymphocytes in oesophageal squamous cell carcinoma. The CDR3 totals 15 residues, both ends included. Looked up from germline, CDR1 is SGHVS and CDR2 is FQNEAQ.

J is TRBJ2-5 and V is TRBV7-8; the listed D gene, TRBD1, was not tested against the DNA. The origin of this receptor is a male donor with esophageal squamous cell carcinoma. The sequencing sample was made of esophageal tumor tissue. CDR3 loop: CASSSGDPYGYTFGS.